Listed below are T cell receptor beta chains from one sample, sequenced in a study of cytomegalovirus exposure and HLA in healthy donors. Profiled with immunoSEQ multiplex PCR; TCRdb holds only in-frame clones, not every one. The sample yields 130,000 to 150,000 clones, roughly 70% seen once. Specimen: PBMCs. Receptor source: a man in his late teens or twenties in good health and CMV-seropositive. The CDR3 runs from the conserved cysteine through the conserved F or W. The D gene is left open where the match is weak. Expanded clones are given a class, and other clones once, few, many or no size at all.

>TRBJ2-1|TRBV18|TRBD2|NA
CASSPPMLAVTYNEQFF
TGTGCCAGCTCACCACCGATGCTAGCGGTAACCTACAATGAGCAGTTCTTC
>TRBJ1-6|TRBV11-2|NA|once
CASSSKTGWGDSPLHF
TGTGCCAGCAGCTCAAAAACGGGGTGGGGAGATTCACCCCTCCACTTT
>TRBJ2-7|TRBV27|NA|few
CASSQLGDFRNEQYF
TGTGCCAGCAGTCAACTGGGGGACTTTCGGAACGAGCAGTACTTC
>TRBJ2-7|TRBV15|NA|NA
CATSRLQGKQYF
TGTGCCACCAGCAGACTACAGGGAAAGCAGTACTTC
>TRBJ2-7|TRBV28|NA|NA
CASSQNSYEQYF
TGTGCCAGCAGCCAAAACTCCTACGAGCAGTACTTC
>TRBJ2-7|TRBV15|NA|NA
CATSSLRMSEQYF
TGTGCCACCAGCAGCTTGAGAATGTCCGAGCAGTACTTC
>TRBJ1-5|TRBV30|NA|few
CAWSLQADQPQHF
TGTGCCTGGAGTCTCCAGGCCGATCAGCCCCAGCATTTT
>TRBJ1-5|TRBV7-9|NA|NA
CASSPEARGRNQPQHF
TGTGCCAGCAGCCCAGAGGCAAGGGGAAGGAATCAGCCCCAGCATTTT
>TRBJ1-1|TRBV6-1|NA|NA
CASSAQGGTEAFF
TGTGCCAGCAGTGCACAGGGTGGCACTGAAGCTTTCTTT
>TRBJ1-4|TRBV5-1|NA|NA
CASNSKEATNEKLFF
TGCGCCAGCAACTCCAAGGAGGCAACTAATGAAAAACTGTTTTTT
>TRBJ1-4|TRBV6-5|NA|NA
CASRVQGSNEKLFF
TGTGCCAGCAGGGTACAGGGTAGTAATGAAAAACTGTTTTTT
>TRBJ2-3|TRBV2|NA|NA
CASLRGDTQYF
TGTGCCAGCTTGAGGGGGGATACGCAGTATTTT
>TRBJ2-7|TRBV18|TRBD2|NA
CASSPGLAGGPVYEQYF
TGTGCCAGCTCGCCGGGACTAGCGGGAGGGCCGGTTTACGAGCAGTACTTC
>TRBJ2-2|TRBV25-1|TRBD2|few
CASSELAGHTGELFF
TGTGCCAGCAGTGAACTAGCGGGACACACCGGGGAGCTGTTTTTT
>TRBJ2-7|TRBV14|TRBD1|NA
CASSPQRSRDRRYYEQYF
TGTGCCAGCAGCCCCCAGAGGTCCCGGGACAGGCGCTACTACGAGCAGTACTTC
>TRBJ1-6|TRBV7-8|NA|NA
CASSLATYNSPLHF
TGTGCCAGCAGCTTAGCGACTTATAATTCACCCCTCCACTTT
>TRBJ2-7|TRBV6-6|TRBD1|NA
CASSYSRDRPYEQYF
TGTGCCAGCAGTTACTCGAGGGACAGGCCCTACGAGCAGTACTTC
>TRBJ1-2|TRBV28|NA|NA
CASLYSNYGYTF
TGTGCTTCTCTATATAGTAACTATGGCTACACCTTC
>TRBJ1-4|TRBV9|TRBD1|NA
CASSVVGTVANEKLFF
TGTGCCAGCAGCGTAGTCGGGACAGTTGCTAATGAAAAACTGTTTTTT
>TRBJ1-1|TRBV19|TRBD1|few
CAIRPRDRRTEAFF
TGTGCCATTCGCCCTCGGGACAGGCGTACTGAAGCTTTCTTT
>TRBJ2-1|TRBV15|NA|NA
CATSRGDQVNEQFF
TGTGCCACCAGCCGGGGAGATCAGGTAAATGAGCAGTTCTTC
>TRBJ2-5|TRBV4-2|TRBD2|few
CASSQEPGTSGAQYF
TGTGCCAGCAGCCAGGAACCCGGGACTAGCGGGGCGCAGTACTTC